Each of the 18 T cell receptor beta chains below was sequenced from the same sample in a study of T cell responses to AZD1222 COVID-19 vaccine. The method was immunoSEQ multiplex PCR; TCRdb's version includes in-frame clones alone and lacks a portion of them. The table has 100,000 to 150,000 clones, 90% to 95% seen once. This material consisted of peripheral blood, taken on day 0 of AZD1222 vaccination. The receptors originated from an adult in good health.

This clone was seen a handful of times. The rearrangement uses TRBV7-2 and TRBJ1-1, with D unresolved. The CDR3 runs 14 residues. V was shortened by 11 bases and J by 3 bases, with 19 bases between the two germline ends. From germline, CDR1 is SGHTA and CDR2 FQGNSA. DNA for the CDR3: TGTGCCGCCGCCCAGACTAATGAACACACTGAAGCTTTCTTT. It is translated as CAAAQTNEHTEAFF.

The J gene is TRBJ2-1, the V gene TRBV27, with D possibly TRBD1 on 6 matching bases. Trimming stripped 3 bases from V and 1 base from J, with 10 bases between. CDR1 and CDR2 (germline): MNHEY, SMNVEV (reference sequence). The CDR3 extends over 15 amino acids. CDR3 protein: CASSLAGVSYNEQFF. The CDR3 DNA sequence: TGTGCCAGCAGTTTGGCAGGGGTATCCTACAATGAGCAGTTCTTC.

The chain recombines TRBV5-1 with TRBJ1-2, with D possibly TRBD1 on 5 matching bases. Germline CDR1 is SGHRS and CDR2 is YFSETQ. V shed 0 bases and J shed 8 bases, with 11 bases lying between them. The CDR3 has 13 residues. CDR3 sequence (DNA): TGCGCCAGCAGCTTGGGTGGGGCGAGGGGCTACACCTTC. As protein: CASSLGGARGYTF.

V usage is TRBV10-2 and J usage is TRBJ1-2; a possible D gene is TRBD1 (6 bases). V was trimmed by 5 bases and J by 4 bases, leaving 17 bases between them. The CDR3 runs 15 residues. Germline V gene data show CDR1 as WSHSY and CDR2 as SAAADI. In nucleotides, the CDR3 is TGCGCCAGCAGTTCGACAGGCGGGTATTCCTATGGCTACACCTTC. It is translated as CASSSTGGYSYGYTF.

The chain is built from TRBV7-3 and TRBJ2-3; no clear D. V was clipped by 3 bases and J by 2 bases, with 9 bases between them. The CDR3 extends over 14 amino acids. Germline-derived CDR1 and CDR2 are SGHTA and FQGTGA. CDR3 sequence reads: CASSLGYPTDTQYF. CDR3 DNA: TGTGCCAGCAGCTTGGGCTATCCCACAGATACGCAGTATTTT.

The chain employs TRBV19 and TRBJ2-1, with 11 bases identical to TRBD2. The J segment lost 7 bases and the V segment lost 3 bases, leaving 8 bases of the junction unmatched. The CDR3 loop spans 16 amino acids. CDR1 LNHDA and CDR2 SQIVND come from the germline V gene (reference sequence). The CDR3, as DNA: TGTGCCAGTAGTATTACTAGCGGGAGTAGAGTGAATGAGCAGTTCTTC. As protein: CASSITSGSRVNEQFF.

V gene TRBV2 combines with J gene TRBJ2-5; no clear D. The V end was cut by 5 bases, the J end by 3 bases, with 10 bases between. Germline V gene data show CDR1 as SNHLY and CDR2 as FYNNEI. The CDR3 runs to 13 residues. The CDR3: CASSPLNEETQYF. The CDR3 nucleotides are TGTGCCAGCAGTCCATTGAACGAAGAGACCCAGTACTTC.

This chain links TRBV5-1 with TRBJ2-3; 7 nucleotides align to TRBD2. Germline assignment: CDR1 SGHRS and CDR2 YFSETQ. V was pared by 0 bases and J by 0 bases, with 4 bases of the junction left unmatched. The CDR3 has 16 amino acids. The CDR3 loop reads CASSLVGGSSTDTQYF. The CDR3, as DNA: TGCGCCAGCAGCTTGGTGGGGGGGTCTAGCACAGATACGCAGTATTTT.

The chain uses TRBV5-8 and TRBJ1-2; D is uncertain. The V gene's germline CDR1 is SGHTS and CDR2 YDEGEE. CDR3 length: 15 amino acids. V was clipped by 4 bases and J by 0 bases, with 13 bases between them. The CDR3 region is CASSDRRRANYGYTF. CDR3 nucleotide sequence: TGTGCCAGCAGCGATCGACGGAGAGCTAACTATGGCTACACCTTC.

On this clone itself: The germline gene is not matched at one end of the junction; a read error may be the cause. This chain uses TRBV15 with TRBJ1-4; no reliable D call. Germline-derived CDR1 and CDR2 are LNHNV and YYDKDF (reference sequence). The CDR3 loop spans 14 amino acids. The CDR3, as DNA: TGTGCCGCCAGGACGGGTACAACTAATGAAAAACTGTTTTTT. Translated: CAARTGTTNEKLFF. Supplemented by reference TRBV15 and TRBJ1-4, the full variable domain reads DAMVIQNPRYQVTQFGKPVTLSCSQTLNHNVMYWYQQKSSQAPKLLFHYYDKDFNNEADTPDNFQSRRPNTSFCFLDIRSPGLGDTAMYLCAARTGTTNEKLFFGSGTQLSVL.

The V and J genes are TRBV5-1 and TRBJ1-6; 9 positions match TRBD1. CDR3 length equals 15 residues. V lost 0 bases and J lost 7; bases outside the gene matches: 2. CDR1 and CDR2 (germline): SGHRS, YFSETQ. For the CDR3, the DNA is TGCGCCAGCAGCTTGGATGGACAGGGGAATTCACCCCTCCACTTT. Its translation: CASSLDGQGNSPLHF. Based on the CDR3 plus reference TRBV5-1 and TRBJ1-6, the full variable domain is KAGVTQTPRYLIKTRGQQVTLSCSPISGHRSVSWYQQTPGQGLQFLFEYFSETQRNKGNFPGRFSGRQFSNSRSEMNVSTLELGDSALYLCASSLDGQGNSPLHFGNGTRLTVT.

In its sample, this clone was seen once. As DNA, the CDR3 is TGTGCCAGCGGACCCCAAGGGGCTGGCTACACCTTC. Protein: CASGPQGAGYTF. The gene calls are TRBV25-1 and TRBJ1-2; tentatively, D is TRBD1 (5 bases). Germline V gene lookup returns CDR1 MGHDK and CDR2 SYGVNS. This CDR3 spans 12 amino acids. V lost 8 bases to trimming and J lost 7 bases, with 14 bases between them.

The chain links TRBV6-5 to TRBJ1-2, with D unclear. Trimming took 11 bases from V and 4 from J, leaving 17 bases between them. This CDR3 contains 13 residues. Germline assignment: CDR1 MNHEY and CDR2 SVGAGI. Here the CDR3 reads CASRLGLAYGYTF. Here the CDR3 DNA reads TGTGCCTCCAGACTGGGCCTTGCCTATGGCTACACCTTC.

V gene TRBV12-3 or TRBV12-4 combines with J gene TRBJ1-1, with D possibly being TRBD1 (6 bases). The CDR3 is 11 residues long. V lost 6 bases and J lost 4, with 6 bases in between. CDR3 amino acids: CASSRGTEAFF. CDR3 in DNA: TGTGCCAGCAGCAGGGGCACTGAAGCTTTCTTT.

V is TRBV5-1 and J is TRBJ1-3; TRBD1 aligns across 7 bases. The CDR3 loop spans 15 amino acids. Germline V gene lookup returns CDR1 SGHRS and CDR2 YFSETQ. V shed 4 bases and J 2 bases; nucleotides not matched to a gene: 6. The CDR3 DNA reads TGCGCCAGCAGCCCAGGGGGAATTGCTGGAAACACCATATATTTT. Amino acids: CASSPGGIAGNTIYF.

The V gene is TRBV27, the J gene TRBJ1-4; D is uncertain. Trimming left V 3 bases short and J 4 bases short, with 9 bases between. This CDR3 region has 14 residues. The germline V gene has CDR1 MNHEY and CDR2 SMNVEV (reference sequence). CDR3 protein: CASSFVPNNEKLFF. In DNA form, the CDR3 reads TGTGCCAGCAGTTTTGTCCCCAATAATGAAAAACTGTTTTTT.

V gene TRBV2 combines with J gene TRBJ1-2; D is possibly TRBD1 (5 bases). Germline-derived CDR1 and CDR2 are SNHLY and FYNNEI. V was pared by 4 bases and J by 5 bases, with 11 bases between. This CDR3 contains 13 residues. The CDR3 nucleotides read TGTGCCAGCAGTGTAGGGGAAGAGTATGGCTACACCTTC. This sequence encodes CASSVGEEYGYTF.

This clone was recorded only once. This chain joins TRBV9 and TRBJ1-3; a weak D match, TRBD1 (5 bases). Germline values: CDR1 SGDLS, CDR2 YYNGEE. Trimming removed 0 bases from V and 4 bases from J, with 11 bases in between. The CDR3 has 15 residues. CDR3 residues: CASSVGGRQGNTIYF. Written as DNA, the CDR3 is TGTGCCAGCAGCGTAGGCGGCCGACAGGGAAACACCATATATTTT. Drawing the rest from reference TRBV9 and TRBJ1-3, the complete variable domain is DSGVTQTPKHLITATGQRVTLRCSPRSGDLSVYWYQQSLDQGLQFLIQYYNGEERAKGNILERFSAQQFPDLHSELNLSSLELGDSALYFCASSVGGRQGNTIYFGEGSWLTVV.